This entry features one T cell receptor (beta chain) sequence. Sequencing was performed with immunoSEQ multiplex PCR; in TCRdb, only in-frame clones are kept and a portion is missing. Here the sample spans about 93,000 clones, around 96% being singletons. Germline V CDR1 and CDR2: GTSNPN, SVGIG (reference sequence). Trimming stripped 4 bases from V and 1 base from J, with 14 bases between. CDR3 size: 14 residues. This specimen belongs to a study of technical replicates of blood from several donors. Sequences were obtained from T cells isolated from PBMCs. This receptor was identified in a human donor in good health. This chain links TRBV30 with TRBJ2-7; a possible D gene is TRBD2 (6 bases). The CDR3 protein is CAWMPGLLSYEQYF. DNA of the CDR3: TGTGCCTGGATGCCGGGACTGCTTTCCTACGAGCAGTACTTC.